This is a list of T cell receptor beta chains from one sample in a study of T cell responses to AZD1222 COVID-19 vaccine. Clones were sequenced by immunoSEQ multiplex PCR, and TCRdb holds only the in-frame ones, with some missing. The sample includes about 110,000 clones, about 85% seen only once; the top ten take about 5%. The specimen comprised peripheral blood, sampled 28 days after the second AZD1222 dose. The receptors were sampled from an adult who received the AZD1222 COVID-19 vaccine. Both conserved end residues are part of each CDR3. A D gene is named only where the DNA matches it firmly. For some rows the clone size is stated as once, few or many, or as a class when expanded; others skip it.

size: .; D: TRBD1; V: TRBV5-1; J: TRBJ2-3; DNA: TGCGCCAGCAGCGACGGACAGGTGGAGGTCACAGATACGCAGTATTTT; CDR3: CASSDGQVEVTDTQYF
size: .; D: TRBD2; V: TRBV7-2; J: TRBJ2-3; DNA: TGTGCCAGCAGCTTTGGTAGCGGGGGCACAGATACGCAGTATTTT; CDR3: CASSFGSGGTDTQYF
size: .; D: .; V: TRBV27; J: TRBJ1-2; DNA: TGTGCCGCGGGAGTCTTACCTAACTATGGCTACACCTTC; CDR3: CAAGVLPNYGYTF
size: .; D: .; V: TRBV3-1/TRBV3-2; J: TRBJ1-5; DNA: TGTGCCAGCAGCCAAGGTGGGGGCGGGAACAATCAGCCCCAGCATTTT; CDR3: CASSQGGGGNNQPQHF
size: .; D: .; V: TRBV21-1; J: TRBJ2-3; DNA: TGTGCCAGCATGCTGTCGGGGACCCCTAGCACAGATACGCAGTATTTT; CDR3: CASMLSGTPSTDTQYF
size: .; D: .; V: TRBV2; J: TRBJ1-2; DNA: TGTGCCAGCATAGCCGGCGTTTATGGCTATGGCTACACCTTC; CDR3: CASIAGVYGYGYTF
size: .; D: .; V: TRBV6-1; J: TRBJ2-7; DNA: TGTGCCAGCAGTGAGAGGAATACCGAGTACTTC; CDR3: CASSERNTEYF
size: .; D: .; V: TRBV4-1; J: TRBJ1-5; DNA: TGCGCCAGCAGCCAAGATCAAGCGGGCCCATCTAGCAATCAGCCCCAGCATTTT; CDR3: CASSQDQAGPSSNQPQHF
size: .; D: .; V: TRBV5-5; J: TRBJ2-2; DNA: TGTGCCAGCAGCTTGGCCGGTAGCACCGGGGAGCTGTTTTTT; CDR3: CASSLAGSTGELFF
size: .; D: TRBD1; V: TRBV5-8; J: TRBJ2-7; DNA: TGTGCCAGCAGCTCAGGGACAGGGCGTCAGAACGAGCAGTACTTC; CDR3: CASSSGTGRQNEQYF
size: .; D: .; V: TRBV5-1; J: TRBJ2-5; DNA: TGCGCCAGCAGCTTGGTTGGCACCCTCCAAGAGACCCAGTACTTC; CDR3: CASSLVGTLQETQYF
size: .; D: .; V: TRBV4-2; J: TRBJ2-5; DNA: TGTGCCAGCAGCCCAGGTGAGGGCGGGGAGACCCAGTACTTC; CDR3: CASSPGEGGETQYF
size: .; D: .; V: TRBV27; J: TRBJ1-3; DNA: TGTGCCAGCAGTTCGCGTGGGGCTGGAAACACCATATATTTT; CDR3: CASSSRGAGNTIYF
size: .; D: .; V: TRBV11-2; J: TRBJ1-2; DNA: TGTGCCAGCAGCCCGGCGGGCTTCCGTGGCTACACCTTC; CDR3: CASSPAGFRGYTF
size: .; D: TRBD1; V: TRBV6-5; J: TRBJ1-1; DNA: TGTGCCAGCAGTTCCAGACAGGGGAACACTGAAGCTTTCTTT; CDR3: CASSSRQGNTEAFF
size: once; D: .; V: TRBV7-9; J: TRBJ2-3; DNA: TGTGCCAGCAGCTCTTCCAGGTTGGTCAGCACAGATACGCAGTATTTT; CDR3: CASSSSRLVSTDTQYF
size: .; D: TRBD1; V: TRBV2; J: TRBJ2-7; DNA: TGTGCCAGCAGTCCGGGACAGTTTAGCTCCTACGAGCAGTACTTC; CDR3: CASSPGQFSSYEQYF
size: once; D: .; V: TRBV5-4; J: TRBJ1-3; DNA: TGTGCCAGCAGCGGTCCTTCGGGAAACACCATATATTTT; CDR3: CASSGPSGNTIYF
size: .; D: .; V: TRBV7-8; J: TRBJ2-5; DNA: TGTGCCAGCAGCTTCTCCGGGACTTCGGAGACCCAGTACTTC; CDR3: CASSFSGTSETQYF
size: .; D: .; V: TRBV5-4; J: TRBJ1-2; DNA: TGTGCCAGCAGCTTGGACAGGGAAGCTAACTATGGCTACACCTTC; CDR3: CASSLDREANYGYTF
size: once; D: .; V: TRBV27; J: TRBJ2-1; DNA: TGTGCCAGCAGTTTGGTACCAGCGAGCTCCTACAATGAGCAGTTCTTC; CDR3: CASSLVPASSYNEQFF
size: .; D: TRBD1; V: TRBV6-5; J: TRBJ2-1; DNA: TGTGCCAGCAGAGATCAGGGGGTTGTTTGGAATGAGCAGTTCTTC; CDR3: CASRDQGVVWNEQFF
size: .; D: .; V: TRBV30; J: TRBJ2-4; DNA: TGTGCCTGGAGCGACAGTGGCAAAAACATTCAGTACTTC; CDR3: CAWSDSGKNIQYF
size: .; D: TRBD1; V: TRBV18; J: TRBJ1-1; DNA: TGTGCCAGCTCACCCCGAACAGGGGACACTGAAGCTTTCTTT; CDR3: CASSPRTGDTEAFF
size: once; D: TRBD1; V: TRBV5-1; J: TRBJ1-4; DNA: TGCGCCAGCAGCATAAGGACAGGCAATGAAAAACTGTTTTTT; CDR3: CASSIRTGNEKLFF
size: .; D: TRBD1; V: TRBV25-1; J: TRBJ2-7; DNA: TGTGCCAGCAGTGAATGGGGACAGGCCAACGAGCAGTACTTC; CDR3: CASSEWGQANEQYF
size: .; D: TRBD1; V: TRBV6-5; J: TRBJ1-2; DNA: TGTGCCAGCAGTTCTACGACAGGGTTAGGAGGCTACACCTTC; CDR3: CASSSTTGLGGYTF